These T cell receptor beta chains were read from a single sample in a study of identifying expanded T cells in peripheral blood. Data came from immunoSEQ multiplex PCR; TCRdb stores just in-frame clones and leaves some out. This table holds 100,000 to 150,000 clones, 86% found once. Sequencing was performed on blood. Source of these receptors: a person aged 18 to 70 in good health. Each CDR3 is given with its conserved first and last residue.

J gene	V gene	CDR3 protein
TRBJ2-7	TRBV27	CASSSLSSYEQYF
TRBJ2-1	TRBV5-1	CASSVTIRGAEQFF
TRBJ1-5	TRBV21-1	CASSKRMYNQPQHF
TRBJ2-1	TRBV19	CASSISGRGPVVNEQFF
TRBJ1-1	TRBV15	CATSRDWGSPEAFF
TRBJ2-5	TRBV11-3	CASSVQGRGQETQYF
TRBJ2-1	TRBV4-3	CASSLRTGKDNEQFF
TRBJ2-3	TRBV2	CASISGRVVGTDTQYF
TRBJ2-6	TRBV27	CASRESGANVLTF
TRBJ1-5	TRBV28	CASSPPPAGIQPQHF
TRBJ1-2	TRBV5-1	CASSLASRAGYGYTF
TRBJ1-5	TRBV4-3	CASSQEKGQPQHF
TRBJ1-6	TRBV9	CASSVGQGLHPPLHF
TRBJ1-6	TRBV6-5	CASSPRGSDNSPLHF
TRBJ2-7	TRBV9	CASSSRRARRRIYEQYF
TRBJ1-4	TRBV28	CASSLGGTGDEKLFF
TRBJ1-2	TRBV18	CASSATGARDYGYTF
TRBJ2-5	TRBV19	CASGVLGPSETQYF
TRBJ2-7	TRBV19	CASRGQGPYYEQYF
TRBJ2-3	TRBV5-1	CASSLREGLEDTQYF
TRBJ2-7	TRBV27	CASSPGTVGGEQYF
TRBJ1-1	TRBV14	CASSPKTGGGITEAFF
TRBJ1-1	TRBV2	CASSGQVQNTEAFF
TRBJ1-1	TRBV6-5	CATLHRRGYTEAFF
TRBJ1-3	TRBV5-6	CASSFQGFRNTIYF
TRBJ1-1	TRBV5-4	CASSLERGNTEAFF
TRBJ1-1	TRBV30	CACSHRATEAFF
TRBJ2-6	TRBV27	CASSLSAGLVSGANVLTF
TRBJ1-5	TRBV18	CASSSGTGSNQPQHF
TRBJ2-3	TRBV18	CASSLRRDRSTDTQYF
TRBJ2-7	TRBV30	CAWSAGTENYEQYF
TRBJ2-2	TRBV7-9	CASSLGGATGELFF
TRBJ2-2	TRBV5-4	CASRPGGRANTGELFF
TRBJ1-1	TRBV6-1	CASSESSRLKAFF
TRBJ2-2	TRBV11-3	CASSTSGGPGELFF
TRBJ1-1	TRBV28	CASSRDTANTEAFF
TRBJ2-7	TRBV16	CASSQSQGMHEQYF
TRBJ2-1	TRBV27	CASSLRFGTSFNEQFF
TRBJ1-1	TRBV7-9	CASSLGGRQGHKAFF
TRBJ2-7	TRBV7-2	CASSLARDNYEQYF
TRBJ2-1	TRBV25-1	CASQLAGVPNEQFF